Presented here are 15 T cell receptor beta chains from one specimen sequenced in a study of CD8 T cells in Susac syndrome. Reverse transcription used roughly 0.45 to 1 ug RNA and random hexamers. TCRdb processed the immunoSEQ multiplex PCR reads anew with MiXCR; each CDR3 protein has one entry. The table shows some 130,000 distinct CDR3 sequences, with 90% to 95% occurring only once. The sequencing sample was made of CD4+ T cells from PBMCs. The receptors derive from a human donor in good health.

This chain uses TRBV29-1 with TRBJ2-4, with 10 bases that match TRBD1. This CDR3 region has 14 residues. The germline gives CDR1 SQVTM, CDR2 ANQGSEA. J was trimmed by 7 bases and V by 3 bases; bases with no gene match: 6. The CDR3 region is CSVDKGTGANIQYF. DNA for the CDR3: TGCAGCGTTGATAAGGGGACAGGGGCGAACATTCAGTACTTC.

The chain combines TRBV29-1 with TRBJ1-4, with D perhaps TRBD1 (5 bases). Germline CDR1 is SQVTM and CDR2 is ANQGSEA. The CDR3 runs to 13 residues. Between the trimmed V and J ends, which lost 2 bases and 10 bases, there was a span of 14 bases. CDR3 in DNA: TGCAGCGTTGAATGGAGGCAGGGTGGAAAACTGTTTTTT. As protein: CSVEWRQGGKLFF.

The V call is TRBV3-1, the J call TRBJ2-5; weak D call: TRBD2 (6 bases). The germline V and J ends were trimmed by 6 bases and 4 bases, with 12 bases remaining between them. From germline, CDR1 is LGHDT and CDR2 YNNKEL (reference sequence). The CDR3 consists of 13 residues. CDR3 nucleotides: TGTGCCAGCAGTCGACTAGAGGGAGAGACCCAGTACTTC. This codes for CASSRLEGETQYF.

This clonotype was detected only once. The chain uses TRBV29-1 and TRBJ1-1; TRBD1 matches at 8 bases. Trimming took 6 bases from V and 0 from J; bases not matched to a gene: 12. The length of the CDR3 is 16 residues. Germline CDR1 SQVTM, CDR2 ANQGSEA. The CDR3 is CSVTGEWPPLNTEAFF. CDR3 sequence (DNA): TGCAGCGTGACAGGGGAGTGGCCGCCGTTGAACACTGAAGCTTTCTTT.

This CDR3 reads CASSGDRDRQYNEQFF. CDR3 sequence (DNA): TGTGCCAGCAGCGGCGACCGGGACAGGCAATACAATGAGCAGTTCTTC. The J gene is TRBJ2-1, the V gene TRBV7-9, with 8 bases that match TRBD1. The junction had 10 bases not matched to a gene; V was cut back by 5 bases and J by 4 bases. This CDR3 is built from 16 residues. CDR1 is SEHNR, CDR2 FQNEAQ, per germline (reference sequence).

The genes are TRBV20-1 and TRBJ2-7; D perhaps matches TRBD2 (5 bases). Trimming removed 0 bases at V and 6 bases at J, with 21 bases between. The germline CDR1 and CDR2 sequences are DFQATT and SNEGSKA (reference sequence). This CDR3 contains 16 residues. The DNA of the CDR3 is TGCAGTGCTAGAGATTTTCGGACTCCGGGCATCGGCGAGCAGTACTTC. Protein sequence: CSARDFRTPGIGEQYF.

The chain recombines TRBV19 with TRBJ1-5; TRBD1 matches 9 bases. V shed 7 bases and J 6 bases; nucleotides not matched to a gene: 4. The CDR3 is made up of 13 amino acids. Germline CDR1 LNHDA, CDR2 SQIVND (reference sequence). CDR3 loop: CASKDRGSQPQHF. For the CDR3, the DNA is TGTGCCAGTAAGGACAGGGGAAGTCAGCCCCAGCATTTT.

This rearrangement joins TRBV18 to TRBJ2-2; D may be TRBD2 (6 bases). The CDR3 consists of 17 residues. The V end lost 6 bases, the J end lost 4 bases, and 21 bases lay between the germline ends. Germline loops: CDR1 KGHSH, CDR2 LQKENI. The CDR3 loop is CASSPSSGTFTTGELFF. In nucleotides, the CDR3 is TGTGCCAGCTCCCCATCTTCCGGGACTTTTACCACCGGGGAGCTGTTTTTT.

For the CDR3, the DNA is TGCAGCGTTGAAGAACCGGGACAGCAGTACTTC. Its translation is CSVEEPGQQYF. V usage is TRBV29-1 and J usage is TRBJ2-7; TRBD1 or TRBD2 may be the D gene (5 bases each). V lost 0 bases and J lost 8, with 8 bases in between. Germline assignment: CDR1 SQVTM and CDR2 ANQGSEA. This CDR3 comprises 11 residues.

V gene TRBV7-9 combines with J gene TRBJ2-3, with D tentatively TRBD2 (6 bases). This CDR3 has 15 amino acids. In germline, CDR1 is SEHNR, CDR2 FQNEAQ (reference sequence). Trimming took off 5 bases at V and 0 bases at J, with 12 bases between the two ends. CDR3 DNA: TGTGCCAGCAGCCCGGGGACTGGAAGCACAGATACGCAGTATTTT. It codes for CASSPGTGSTDTQYF.

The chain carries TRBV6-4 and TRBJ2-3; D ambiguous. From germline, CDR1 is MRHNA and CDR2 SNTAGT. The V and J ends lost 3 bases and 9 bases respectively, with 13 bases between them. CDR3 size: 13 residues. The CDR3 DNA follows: TGTGCCAGCAGTGAGGCCTCCCGCCGGACGCAGTATTTT. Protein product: CASSEASRRTQYF.

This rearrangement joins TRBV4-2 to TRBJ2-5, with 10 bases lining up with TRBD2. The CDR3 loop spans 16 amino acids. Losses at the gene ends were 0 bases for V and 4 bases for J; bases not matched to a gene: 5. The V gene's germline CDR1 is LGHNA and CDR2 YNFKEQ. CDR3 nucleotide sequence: TGTGCCAGCAGCCAAGACATAGCGGGAGGTCGAGAGACCCAGTACTTC. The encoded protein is CASSQDIAGGRETQYF.

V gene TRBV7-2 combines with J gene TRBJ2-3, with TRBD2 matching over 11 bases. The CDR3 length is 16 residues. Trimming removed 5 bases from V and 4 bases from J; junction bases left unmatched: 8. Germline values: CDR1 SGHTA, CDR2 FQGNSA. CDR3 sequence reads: CASSATSGSPPDTQYF. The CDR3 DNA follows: TGTGCCAGCAGCGCTACTAGCGGGAGTCCTCCAGATACGCAGTATTTT.

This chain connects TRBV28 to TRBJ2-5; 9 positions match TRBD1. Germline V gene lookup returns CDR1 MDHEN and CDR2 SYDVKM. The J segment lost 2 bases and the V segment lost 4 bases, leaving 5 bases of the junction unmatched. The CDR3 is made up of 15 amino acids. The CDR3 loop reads CASSSTGGKQETQYF. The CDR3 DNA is TGTGCCAGCAGTTCGACAGGGGGAAAACAAGAGACCCAGTACTTC.

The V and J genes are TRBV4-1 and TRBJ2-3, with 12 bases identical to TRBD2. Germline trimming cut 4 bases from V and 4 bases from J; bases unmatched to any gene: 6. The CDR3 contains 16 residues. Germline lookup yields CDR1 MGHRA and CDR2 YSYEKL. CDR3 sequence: CASSPSPSGRADTQYF. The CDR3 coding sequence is TGCGCCAGCAGCCCCTCGCCTAGCGGGAGGGCAGATACGCAGTATTTT.